This T cell receptor beta chain comes out of a study of cytomegalovirus exposure and HLA in healthy donors (TCRdb year 2017). Some background on the complete study: In an earlier analysis of roughly 590 of the donors, 250 to 350 Gb of sequence data and roughly 100 million unique TCR beta sequences from about 190 million T cells were reported. The later analysis used no new phenotypic data to find candidate immune exposures, relying instead on TCR beta sequences and their occurrence across donors. In an earlier analysis of roughly 580 of the donors, high-throughput TCR beta sequencing was used to judge whether each TCR beta V gene segment behaved as functional or pseudogenic. Among almost 400 genotyped donors of the cohort, an average of roughly 240,000 unique TCR beta nucleotide sequences were sequenced per donor, roughly a sixth of them non-productive. Alongside the repertoire data, information on donor age, sex, ethnicity and CMV serostatus was compiled. A later analysis re-examined previously published TCR beta repertoires from just over 650 donors and added high-resolution HLA genotyping to investigate patterns of TCR occurrence. Because of strong linkage in the cohort, roughly five DR-DQ haplotypes were treated as single units for association and clustering. High-throughput TCR immunosequencing, statistical association of individual TCRs with disease status, and machine learning were combined to predict cytomegalovirus infection status. Typing coverage varied by locus: roughly 620-640 donors for A, B, C, DRB1 and DQB1; roughly 560 for DQA1; over 600 for DPA1; under 490 for DPB1. Of the approximately 370 genotyped donors, approximately 81% were placed in the genetic ancestry cluster associated with self-reported Caucasian donors. Besides the first cohort of hundreds of subjects, a separate validation cohort made up of 120 different subjects was used. Class I and class II HLA loci were covered by the typing at four-digit resolution. Every repertoire in the discovery cohort had been generated on one and the same sequencing platform. An early release that covered roughly 600 HLA-typed donors contained approximately 300 gigabases of sequencing data and 75 million to 100 million unique TCR sequences. Genome-wide SNP genotypes for about 65% of the roughly 700 donors were used in a later genetic analysis, which treated that subset as a discovery cohort. The aim of the study was to test whether cataloging public T cell receptors could identify signatures of past pathogen exposure. The T cell repertoires of 670 or so subjects were profiled by immunosequencing and related to cytomegalovirus serostatus.

In total, roughly 710 healthy bone marrow donors made up the cohort. All cohort members were sampled while nominally healthy, although unrecorded immune exposures were likely present. The donor was CMV seronegative and was included in the group of a few hundred seronegative cohort members. A peripheral blood sample was collected from each donor, and TCR beta sequencing was performed on peripheral blood mononuclear cells. The Qiagen DNeasy Blood Extraction Kit was used to extract genomic DNA from the blood cell samples. Study-wide findings and limitations: The classifier was reported to diagnose cytomegalovirus status with high specificity and sensitivity in both the original cohort and the validation cohort. A cluster of highly shared sequence variants was judged likely to be a technical artifact of the sequencing pipeline. The study listed approximately 150 TCR beta chains as associated with cytomegalovirus. In a later analysis, HLA-associated TCR beta chains showed more clonal expansion and lower generation probabilities than non-associated chains that were equally common. Broadly in line with IMGT annotations, most TCR beta V segments showed up in productive rearrangements about 87% or about 30% of the time in an earlier analysis of some 590 of the donors. Because HLA typing was unavailable for some donors at each locus, only the typed subset was used in association tests. A few of the identified cytomegalovirus-associated TCR beta chains were confirmed in vitro to be specific for cytomegalovirus antigens. Several of the top co-occurrence clusters appeared to be linked to parvovirus B19, influenza, CMV and Epstein-Barr virus, according to a later analysis. A further reported finding was that TCR beta sequences accurately predicted the HLA-A and HLA-B alleles for most subjects in the first cohort. Correlated functional status among segregating V segments might reflect linkage disequilibrium, but an unknown experimental factor could not be ruled out. Some IMGT-functional V segments, including TRBV6-2 and TRBV6-3, could not be distinguished by the 87-base-pair reads and were therefore excluded. Most TCR sequences were seen in very few donors, while some public TCRs were found in many individuals. A later analysis found that TCR association rates varied across HLA loci, with DRB1 alleles showing the most associated TCRs and HLA-C alleles the fewest. When HLA alleles, especially DR and DQ, strongly co-occurred, TCR associations were difficult to assign to individual alleles. In this cohort, only TCR beta chains were sequenced, and detectable features were limited by the absence of alpha or paired-chain data. Specific HLA alleles were associated with 15,000 to 20,000 TCR beta sequences at a false discovery rate of 0.05 in a later analysis. A later genetic analysis reported fewer N-insertions in productive TCRs among donors in an Asian-associated ancestry cluster than the roughly 700-donor mean. The presence/absence analyses assumed that sequencing depth was roughly uniform across donors, and that assumption may not be true. In a later analysis, most CMV-associated TCR beta chains were found to appear HLA-restricted, with HLA associations seemingly driven largely by CMV exposure. Because counts were too low, roughly 16 rarely observed V segments, including chromosome 9 orphons, were left out of the earlier analysis of about 620 of the donors. The only immune exposure information available for the cohort was CMV serostatus. A later genetic analysis associated a missense DCLRE1C variant with V-gene and J-gene trimming of TCR beta chains, and an independent cohort replicated the association. The authors suggested that the approach could potentially be generalized to other disease states and immunological phenotypes.

CDR1 and CDR2 were assigned from the germline V gene as SGHDN and FVKESK. The CDR3, cysteine through phenylalanine, is 13 amino acids long. The read is trimmed to its CDR3 DNA, 39 bases read in frame from base 1. V trim: 4 bases; J trim: 6 bases; unmatched bases: 2. This clone was recorded only once. The antigen it binds to is not known. No base-level quality is on record; no much larger clone is a single base apart. Library preparation used the immunoSEQ multiplex PCR assay. For the multiplex PCR, a mixture combining 60 forward primers for TCR Vbeta segments and 13 reverse primers for TCR Jbeta segments was used. The CDR3 region of rearranged TCR beta genes was amplified from genomic DNA by a multiplex PCR assay. On the Illumina HiSeq System, the amplified TCR beta libraries were sequenced as 87-base-pair reads. For the original study's pipeline: A later analysis counted 75 million to 100 million unique TCR beta chains across the 650 to 700 repertoires, and some 12 million of these chains were shared by at least two donors. Raw reads were error-corrected and collapsed into unique sequences with a nearest-neighbor algorithm that merged closely related sequences to remove PCR and sequencing errors. CDR3 sequences were aligned to IMGT reference sequences to assign V, D and J gene segments. Each retained sequence needed at least a six-nucleotide match to both a V gene segment and a J gene segment. A rearrangement was called productive if the CDR3 had no stop codons and remained in frame with V and J, and every other rearrangement was called non-productive. Following IMGT convention, CDR3 was defined as the stretch from the second conserved V-encoded cysteine to the conserved J-encoded phenylalanine. In an earlier analysis of more than 550 of the donors, sequences lacking an unambiguous match to a single V gene segment were excluded. In an earlier analysis of several hundred of the donors, V segments were called functional above 56.7% productive rearrangements and were called segregating when the between-donor standard deviation exceeded 5%. A statistical classification framework was built to diagnose cytomegalovirus status from the catalog of TCR beta chain sequences. In a later analysis, V and J genes were assigned by comparing TCR nucleotide sequences against IMGT/GENE-DB human TR gene sequences. A later analysis assigned CDR3 sequences and most-parsimonious VDJ recombination scenarios with the TCRdist pipeline. In a later analysis, each TCR beta chain was defined by its CDR3 amino acid sequence together with its V-gene family, and reads lacking a unique V-gene family were excluded. To address suspected cross-contamination and a sequencing artifact, a later analysis removed 550 to 750 highly shared, low-generation-probability nucleotide sequences. A later analysis calculated a clonal expansion index for each public chain from normalized within-repertoire ranks of inferred template counts. Generation probabilities in a later analysis came from a VDJ recombination model fitted to out-of-frame rearrangements, and those results were checked against IGoR. Hypergeometric tests were used in a later analysis to score TCR-TCR, TCR-HLA and TCR-CMV co-occurrence, with a repertoire-size bias correction applied to the TCR pairs. To estimate false discovery rates, a later analysis permuted the HLA or CMV assignments 20 times. In a later analysis, co-occurring TCRs were grouped with DBSCAN, and TCRdist sequence similarity was added when clustering was performed within HLA-allele-positive subsets. Repertoires with fewer than 30,000 or more than 120,000 public chains were left out of co-occurrence clustering, as were about 5 repertoires with anomalous nucleotide sharing. TCRdb's version of the immuneACCESS table is confined to in-frame rearrangements and falls short of the full clone set. An unresolved V gene accounts for under half of the shortfall where checked; the remainder is of unknown origin. V and J calls and clone size are copied from that table; D and trimming were computed from the DNA. The sample contains around 140,000 clones, approximately 84% of them found a single time. The ten largest clones capture 1.5% of the sample.

The receptor was derived from a woman aged 18-35 years in good health and CMV-seronegative. Sequencing used PBMCs. The V and J genes are TRBV14 and TRBJ1-4, with 7 middle bases fitting TRBD1. The CDR3 region has the sequence CASSRQGDEKLFF. The sequenced DNA is TGTGCCAGCAGCCGGCAGGGGGATGAAAAACTGTTTTTT.